This T cell receptor beta chain was sequenced for a study of blood T cell repertoires in COVID-19. V shed 0 bases and J shed 1 base, with 7 bases lying between them. Germline assignment: CDR1 LGHNA and CDR2 YSLEER. This CDR3 contains 14 residues. The data were produced by immunoSEQ multiplex PCR, yet TCRdb's version contains in-frame clones alone and is incomplete. Among about 150,000 clones listed, roughly nine tenths were seen once. Sequenced: peripheral blood. This chain connects TRBV4-3 to TRBJ2-7; D uncertain. This TCR came from a woman in her fifties or sixties with active or convalescent COVID-19. The CDR3 nucleotides read TGCGCCAGCAGCCAAGAGGTTCTATCCTACGAGCAGTACTTC. It translates to CASSQEVLSYEQYF.